This T cell receptor (beta chain) came from a study of identical twins. General observations from the study: In drawing conclusions, the study used cross-sectional statistical analysis and did not follow the same donors.

From the 5' RACE reads, TCRdb called clonotypes with MiXCR, one entry per CDR3 protein. Among 200,000 to 250,000 distinct CDR3 sequences listed, about 6.7% were seen once. On this clonotype: The antigen remains undetermined.

This sample also belongs to another study, concerning T cells expressing NK-cell markers. That work contributes: Sorted CD3+CD56+NKG2C+, CD3+CD56+NKG2C- and CD3+CD56-NKG2C+ T-cell subsets were beta-chain profiled. Top CD8+ clonotypes included the dominant CD3+CD56+NKG2C+ clonotypes in 5 or 6 donors. Whether the expanded NKG2C+ T cell clones recognized HCMV remained unclear.

Material: CD8+ T cells sorted from blood. The clonotype was recovered from a woman under 30 in good health.

The CDR3 reads CASSFDVLTF. The CDR3 coding sequence is TGTGCCAGCAGCTTCGACGTCCTGACTTTC. This chain connects TRBV7-9 to TRBJ2-6; D remains unclear. Between the trimmed V and J ends, which lost 3 bases and 11 bases, there was a span of 2 bases. CDR1 and CDR2 from the germline V gene are SEHNR and FQNEAQ (reference sequence). CDR3 size: 10 residues.